This T cell receptor beta chain was captured by sequencing in a study of cytomegalovirus exposure and HLA in healthy donors. Broader study findings: Follow-up analysis later connected one missense variant in DCLRE1C with trimming of TCR beta V- and J-genes. Among the CMV-associated chains, a few were confirmed in vitro as specific for CMV antigens.

In the PCR, 60 Vbeta and 13 Jbeta primers were used. Study processing details: Roughly 11 million shared chains were among around 80 million unique TCR beta chains counted in a later analysis. TCRdb's table, derived via immunoSEQ multiplex PCR, lists solely in-frame clones and lacks some. V and J calls and clone size follow that table, whereas D and trimming were derived from the DNA. The sample lists approximately 110,000 clones; around 62% were seen once. In the case of this clone: Its cognate antigen is unknown.

V was trimmed by 4 bases and J by 8 bases, leaving 11 bases between them. This CDR3 is 12 amino acids long. Germline V CDR1 and CDR2: MGHRA, YSYEKL. The receptor was derived from a man aged 30 to 39 in good health and CMV-seropositive. Input material: PBMCs. The chain uses TRBV4-1 and TRBJ1-1; tentative D call: TRBD1 (5 bases). CDR3 amino acids: CASSPHDSEAFF. DNA for the CDR3: TGCGCCAGCAGCCCACACGACAGCGAAGCTTTCTTT.